These 21 T cell receptor beta chains originate from one sample sequenced in a study of control samples from healthy donors and cancer patients (dated by TCRdb to 2018 to 2020). Library prep was done by the immunoSEQ multiplex PCR assay. TCRdb stores this immuneACCESS table with in-frame sequences only. Part of the clones is absent; in the studies checked, under half of the shortfall reflects unresolved V genes, and no reason is known for the rest. Recorded for this sample are more than 25,000 clones; around 90% of them occurred a single time. Of the sample, around 3.6% falls within the top ten clones. The specimen sequenced was formalin-fixed, paraffin-embedded tissue. The receptors were sampled from a female donor with melanoma.

The V and J genes are TRBV4-1 and TRBJ2-7, with TRBD2 matching 10 bases. CDR3 length: 15 amino acids. CDR1 is MGHRA and CDR2 is YSYEKL in the germline V gene. V was clipped by 3 bases and J by 5 bases; unmatched bases: 7. The CDR3 sequence is CASSHLAGARDEQYF. CDR3 DNA: TGCGCCAGCAGCCACCTAGCGGGAGCTAGAGACGAGCAGTACTTC.

V usage is TRBV7-6 and J usage is TRBJ2-6; D call uncertain. The germline CDR1 and CDR2 sequences are SGHVS and FNYEAQ. Trimming took 5 bases from V and 0 from J, leaving 8 bases between them. CDR3 length: 15 residues. As DNA, the CDR3 is TGTGCCAGCAGCCCAGTTCCCTCTGGGGCCAACGTCCTGACTTTC. Amino acids: CASSPVPSGANVLTF.

V usage is TRBV29-1 and J usage is TRBJ1-2; TRBD1 is a possible D gene (5 bases). The CDR3 spans 12 residues. The germline V and J ends were trimmed by 4 bases and 5 bases, with 11 bases remaining between them. From germline, CDR1 is SQVTM and CDR2 ANQGSEA. The CDR3 sequence: CSVGDSKYGYTF. The CDR3 DNA reads as TGCAGCGTTGGCGACAGCAAATATGGCTACACCTTC.

The chain is built from TRBV6-2 or TRBV6-3 and TRBJ1-5; TRBD1 is a possible D gene (6 bases). V shed 1 base and J shed 2 bases, with 15 bases lying between them. CDR3 size: 17 residues. Germline V gene data show CDR1 as MNHEY and CDR2 as SVGEGT. The CDR3 reads CASSYFRGPLGNQPQHF. In nucleotides, the CDR3 is TGTGCCAGCAGTTACTTTCGGGGGCCTTTGGGCAATCAGCCCCAGCATTTT.

The rearrangement uses TRBV5-1 and TRBJ2-2; a weak D match, TRBD1 (5 bases). This CDR3 region has 16 residues. Germline CDR1 is SGHRS and CDR2 is YFSETQ. Trimming removed 0 bases at V and 7 bases at J, with 16 bases between. Here the CDR3 reads CASSLVQDLWFGELFF. In nucleotides, the CDR3 is TGCGCCAGCAGCTTGGTACAGGATCTCTGGTTCGGGGAGCTGTTTTTT.

The chain uses TRBV7-9 and TRBJ1-2; no firm D call. Looked up from germline, CDR1 is SEHNR and CDR2 is FQNEAQ (reference sequence). This CDR3 spans 12 amino acids. Trimming took 5 bases from V and 7 from J, leaving 11 bases between them. In nucleotides, the CDR3 is TGTGCCAGCAGCATAAAAGGAGGTGGCTACACCTTC. Its translation is CASSIKGGGYTF. Variable domain in full (rest from reference TRBV7-9 and TRBJ1-2): DTGVSQNPRHKITKRGQNVTFRCDPISEHNRLYWYRQTLGQGPEFLTYFQNEAQLEKSRLLSDRFSAERPKGSFSTLEIQRTEQGDSAMYLCASSIKGGGYTFGSGTRLTVV.

The rearrangement uses TRBV2 and TRBJ2-3; D uncertain. The CDR3 runs to 11 residues. V lost 0 bases, J lost 5 bases, and 0 bases lay in between. Per the germline V gene, CDR1 is SNHLY and CDR2 is FYNNEI. Written as DNA, the CDR3 is TGTGCCAGCAGTGAAGCAGATACGCAGTATTTT. Translating it yields CASSEADTQYF.

The V gene is TRBV28, the J gene TRBJ1-1, with a possible D match to TRBD1 (5 bases). Germline V CDR1 and CDR2: MDHEN, SYDVKM. CDR3 size: 14 residues. With 11 bases removed from V and 4 bases from J, the gap between germline ends came to 20 bases. This CDR3 is CASGPGTRSTEAFF. The CDR3 DNA reads as TGTGCCTCAGGCCCCGGGACCCGATCCACTGAAGCTTTCTTT.

This chain connects TRBV19 to TRBJ2-7; D remains unclear. The CDR3 sequence is 14 residues long. Germline CDR1 and CDR2: LNHDA and SQIVND (reference sequence). Trimming took off 1 base at V and 0 bases at J, with 7 bases between the two ends. The CDR3 DNA follows: TGTGCCAGTAGTATAGTTTCCGGCTCCTACGAGCAGTACTTC. Its protein product is CASSIVSGSYEQYF. Drawing the rest from reference TRBV19 and TRBJ2-7, the complete variable domain is DGGITQSPKYLFRKEGQNVTLSCEQNLNHDAMYWYRQDPGQGLRLIYYSQIVNDFQKGDIAEGYSVSREKKESFPLTVTSAQKNPTAFYLCASSIVSGSYEQYFGPGTRLTVT.

The chain combines TRBV12-3 or TRBV12-4 with TRBJ2-2; D not certain. With 1 base removed from V and 5 bases from J, the gap between germline ends came to 5 bases. The CDR3 has 13 residues. The CDR3 region has the DNA TGTGCCAGCAGTTTAGATGGGACCGGGGAGCTGTTTTTT. Residues: CASSLDGTGELFF.

This chain uses TRBV19 with TRBJ2-1; a weak D match, TRBD2 (6 bases). CDR3 length: 14 amino acids. Germline V gene data show CDR1 as LNHDA and CDR2 as SQIVND (reference sequence). V gave up 5 bases and J gave up 0 bases, with 8 bases separating them. The CDR3 protein is CASSPAGSYNEQFF. CDR3 in DNA: TGTGCCAGTAGTCCAGCGGGCTCCTACAATGAGCAGTTCTTC.

This clone was picked up one time. The genes are TRBV5-1 and TRBJ1-2, with D perhaps matching TRBD1 (6 bases). V lost 4 bases and J 4 bases, leaving 17 bases between the germline ends. Germline-derived CDR1 and CDR2 are SGHRS and YFSETQ. This CDR3 spans 15 amino acids. This chain's CDR3 is CASSPQQGRGYGYTF. For the CDR3, the DNA is TGCGCCAGCAGCCCCCAACAGGGAAGGGGCTATGGCTACACCTTC.

This clone has only a few counts. The rearrangement joins TRBV9 to TRBJ2-3; 7 bases match TRBD2. The CDR3 has 19 residues. With V trimmed by 4 bases and J by 1 base, 18 bases remained unmatched. CDR1 SGDLS and CDR2 YYNGEE come from the germline V gene. The CDR3 DNA reads TGTGCCAGCAGCCTGAATACAATGGGCGGGAGCCATCGCACAGATACGCAGTATTTT. Encoded protein: CASSLNTMGGSHRTDTQYF.

The chain carries TRBV12-2 and TRBJ2-1; the table calls TRBD2, which could not be checked here. TRBV12-2 is deemed a pseudogene. The CDR3 runs 15 residues. CDR3 coding DNA: TGTGCAAGTCGCCATAAAGCGGGGAGGAACAATGAGCAGTTCTTC. This sequence encodes CASRHKAGRNNEQFF.

For this clone: The germline gene is not matched at one end of the junction; a read error may be the cause. The rearrangement links TRBV5-1 to TRBJ2-7; D may be TRBD1 (6 bases). The CDR3 covers 15 residues. Germline CDR1 SGHRS, CDR2 YFSETQ. CDR3 in amino acids: CASNLRQDGGDEQYF. Written as DNA, the CDR3 is TGCGCCAGCAACTTGCGACAGGACGGTGGGGACGAGCAGTACTTC.

Remarks on this clone: Other DNA sequences in the sample encode the same CDR3. V and J are TRBV3-1 (or the pseudogene TRBV3-2) and TRBJ1-1; 7 bases match TRBD1. CDR3 size: 14 residues. Germline values: CDR1 LGHDT, CDR2 YNNKEL (reference sequence). After removal of 1 base from V and 1 base from J, the junction contained 0 bases not matched to a gene. CDR3 region: CASSQGQGNTEAFF. CDR3 nucleotides: TGTGCCAGCAGCCAAGGACAGGGGAACACTGAAGCTTTCTTT.

This clone was detected a few times. V gene TRBV7-4 combines with J gene TRBJ1-2, with a possible D match to TRBD1 (5 bases). This CDR3 contains 11 residues. Germline V gene lookup returns CDR1 SGHVT and CDR2 SQSDAQ. Trimming removed 5 bases at V and 8 bases at J, with 9 bases between. The CDR3, as DNA: TGTGCCAGCAGCAGGGGAGTAGGCTACACCTTC. Its translation is CASSRGVGYTF.

The V and J genes are TRBV9 and TRBJ1-2, with a possible D match to TRBD1 (5 bases). V shed 1 base and J shed 3 bases, with 7 bases lying between them. CDR3 size: 13 residues. CDR1 is SGDLS, CDR2 YYNGEE, per germline. The CDR3 region has the DNA TGTGCCAGCAGCGTACAGGGTGACTATGGCTACACCTTC. It specifies CASSVQGDYGYTF.

This chain connects TRBV7-9 to TRBJ1-2; a possible D gene is TRBD1 (6 bases). Trimming cost V 9 bases and J 5 bases, with 16 bases left between them. The CDR3 sequence is 13 residues long. Per germline, CDR1 SEHNR and CDR2 FQNEAQ (reference sequence). CDR3 in amino acids: CASHVGGGYGYTF. The CDR3 coding sequence is TGTGCCAGTCATGTAGGGGGTGGATATGGCTACACCTTC.

The chain carries TRBV7-2 and TRBJ1-2; D is uncertain. In germline, CDR1 is SGHTA, CDR2 FQGNSA. CDR3 length: 15 residues. Trimming took off 1 base at V and 4 bases at J, with 13 bases between the two ends. The chain's CDR3 is CASSLDGVSRYGYTF. Written as DNA, the CDR3 is TGTGCCAGCAGCTTAGACGGCGTCAGTCGCTATGGCTACACCTTC.

The chain combines TRBV7-9 with TRBJ2-6, with D possibly matching TRBD2 (5 bases). The germline V and J ends were trimmed by 5 bases and 0 bases, with 8 bases remaining between them. The CDR3 sequence is 15 residues long. Germline CDR1 is SEHNR and CDR2 is FQNEAQ (reference sequence). The CDR3 nucleotides read TGTGCCAGCAGCGAGCGGCCCTCTGGGGCCAACGTCCTGACTTTC. Protein: CASSERPSGANVLTF.